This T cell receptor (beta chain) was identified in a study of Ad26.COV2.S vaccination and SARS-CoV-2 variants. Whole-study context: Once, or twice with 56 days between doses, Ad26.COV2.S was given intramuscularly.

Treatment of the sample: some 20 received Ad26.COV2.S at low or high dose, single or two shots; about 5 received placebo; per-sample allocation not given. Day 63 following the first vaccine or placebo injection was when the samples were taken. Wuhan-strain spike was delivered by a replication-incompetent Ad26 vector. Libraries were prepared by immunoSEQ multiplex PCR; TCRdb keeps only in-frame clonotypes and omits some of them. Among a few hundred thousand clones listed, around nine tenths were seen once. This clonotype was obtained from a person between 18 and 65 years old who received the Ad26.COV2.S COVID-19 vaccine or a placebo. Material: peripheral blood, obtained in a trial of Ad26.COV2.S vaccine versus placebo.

The CDR3 loop reads CASSFAGSLEQFF. The CDR3 nucleotides read TGTGCCAGCAGTTTCGCGGGTAGCCTTGAGCAGTTCTTC. The chain carries TRBV6-2 or TRBV6-3 and TRBJ2-1; a possible D gene is TRBD2 (5 bases). The V and J ends lost 4 bases and 9 bases respectively, with 13 bases between them. The CDR3 consists of 13 residues. CDR1 is MNHEY, CDR2 SVGEGT, per germline.